The 22 T cell receptor beta chains given below trace back to one sample, sequenced in a study of T cells in Graves' hyperthyroidism and ophthalmopathy. TCR beta CDR3 sequences were amplified from RNA transcripts. Carried out on the TCR CDR3, a first-round RT-PCR used the HTBI primer set. Via MiXCR, TCRdb re-called the multiplex PCR reads, giving one row per CDR3 protein. The table includes around 210,000 distinct CDR3 sequences, about a sixth detected once. The material sequenced was blood. Every receptor here comes from a woman aged 45-65 years with Graves' hyperthyroidism.

The chain links TRBV5-1 to TRBJ1-3, with D possibly matching TRBD1 (5 bases). The CDR3 loop spans 15 amino acids. The V gene's germline CDR1 is SGHRS and CDR2 YFSETQ. V was trimmed by 4 bases and J by 0 bases, leaving 11 bases between them. CDR3 sequence reads: CASSNPGFSGNTIYF. In DNA, the CDR3 is TGCGCCAGCAGCAACCCAGGGTTCTCTGGAAACACCATATATTTT.

This clonotype has only a few counts. The chain couples TRBV25-1 to TRBJ1-2; possibly TRBD1 for D (6 bases). Germline CDR1 MGHDK, CDR2 SYGVNS. V lost 3 bases to trimming and J lost 0 bases, with 11 bases between them. CDR3 length: 15 residues. The CDR3 coding sequence is TGTGCCAGCAGTGATTGGGGGGCGCCTAACTATGGCTACACCTTC. This encodes CASSDWGAPNYGYTF.

The J gene is TRBJ2-3, the V gene TRBV19; 11 bases line up with TRBD2. Germline lookup yields CDR1 LNHDA and CDR2 SQIVND (reference sequence). J lost 0 bases, V lost 11 bases, and 16 bases had no gene match. This CDR3 is built from 18 residues. CDR3: CASLGLPGTSGSTDTQYF. CDR3 in DNA: TGTGCCTCCTTAGGGCTACCGGGGACTAGCGGAAGCACAGATACGCAGTATTTT.

Ten or more counts support this clonotype. The rearrangement uses TRBV5-1 and TRBJ2-1; 7 nucleotides agree with TRBD1. J gave up 5 bases and V 4 bases, and 12 bases lay outside the gene matches. The CDR3 consists of 16 residues. Germline CDR1 and CDR2: SGHRS and YFSETQ. DNA for the CDR3: TGCGCCAGCAGCCAGGGGGAAGCGGAGACCGACAATGAGCAGTTCTTC. As protein: CASSQGEAETDNEQFF. The full variable domain, completed using reference TRBV5-1 and TRBJ2-1, is KAGVTQTPRYLIKTRGQQVTLSCSPISGHRSVSWYQQTPGQGLQFLFEYFSETQRNKGNFPGRFSGRQFSNSRSEMNVSTLELGDSALYLCASSQGEAETDNEQFFGPGTRLTVL.

The rearrangement joins TRBV28 to TRBJ2-7, with D perhaps matching TRBD1 (5 bases). Germline V lookup: CDR1 MDHEN, CDR2 SYDVKM. The CDR3 runs to 15 residues. Trimming took off 6 bases at V and 6 bases at J, with 21 bases between the two ends. The CDR3 region is CASRPSALQVGEQYF. The CDR3 DNA reads TGTGCCAGCAGACCCTCCGCCTTACAGGTTGGCGAGCAGTACTTC.

This clonotype was recorded at least ten times. The J gene is TRBJ1-2, the V gene TRBV28; possible D gene TRBD1, 5 bases. The germline V gene encodes CDR1 MDHEN and CDR2 SYDVKM. The CDR3 has 15 amino acids. Trimming took 5 bases from V and 4 from J, leaving 17 bases between them. The CDR3, as DNA: TGTGCCAGCAGTCCCGGGGCGGGGTTAAGCTATGGCTACACCTTC. Translation: CASSPGAGLSYGYTF.

This clonotype was observed at least ten times. The J gene is TRBJ2-5, the V gene TRBV20-1; D remains unclear. V was trimmed by 5 bases and J by 3 bases, leaving 7 bases between them. Germline values: CDR1 DFQATT, CDR2 SNEGSKA (reference sequence). The CDR3 extends over 11 amino acids. In nucleotides, the CDR3 is TGCAGTGCTCTTCCTAAAGAGACCCAGTACTTC. It codes for CSALPKETQYF.

The chain carries TRBV19 and TRBJ2-2; D tentatively fits TRBD1 or TRBD2 (5 bases each). V was trimmed by 3 bases and J by 2 bases, leaving 13 bases between them. The CDR3 length is 16 residues. Germline CDR1 and CDR2: LNHDA and SQIVND (reference sequence). CDR3 loop: CASSMRRDRNTGELFF. The CDR3 region has the DNA TGTGCCAGTAGTATGAGAAGGGACCGCAACACCGGGGAGCTGTTTTTT.

This clonotype occurred many times. The rearrangement joins TRBV20-1 to TRBJ2-5; D is possibly TRBD1 (6 bases). The CDR3 runs 15 residues. Germline CDR1 is DFQATT and CDR2 is SNEGSKA (reference sequence). Trimming took 2 bases from V and 5 from J, leaving 18 bases between them. CDR3 sequence reads: CSARSTQGPGETQYF. The CDR3 DNA reads as TGCAGTGCTAGAAGTACGCAGGGGCCAGGGGAGACCCAGTACTTC.

The chain is built from TRBV7-9 and TRBJ1-1, with TRBD1 identical over 7 bases. CDR3 length equals 16 residues. V trimming: 0 bases; J trimming: 4 bases; junction bases outside the gene matches: 8. Germline-derived CDR1 and CDR2 are SEHNR and FQNEAQ (reference sequence). The CDR3 sequence: CASSLAPGGGTTEAFF. CDR3 bases: TGTGCCAGCAGCTTAGCCCCAGGGGGTGGGACCACTGAAGCTTTCTTT.

This chain links TRBV19 with TRBJ2-7, with D maybe TRBD2 (6 bases). This CDR3 spans 15 amino acids. From germline, CDR1 is LNHDA and CDR2 SQIVND (reference sequence). V was shortened by 3 bases and J by 3 bases, with 15 bases between the two germline ends. CDR3 amino acids: CASSMSGTPLYEQYF. CDR3 coding DNA: TGTGCCAGTAGTATGTCCGGGACTCCTCTCTACGAGCAGTACTTC.

This clonotype occurred many times. V gene TRBV6-6 combines with J gene TRBJ1-1, with D maybe TRBD1 (5 bases). This CDR3 contains 14 residues. Trimming pared 2 bases from V and 4 bases from J, leaving 11 bases between. Looked up from germline, CDR1 is MNHNY and CDR2 is SVGAGI (reference sequence). For the CDR3, the DNA is TGTGCCAGCAGTTACGAACCGGGACGCACTGAAGCTTTCTTT. Residues: CASSYEPGRTEAFF.

This clonotype was seen at least ten times. V and J are TRBV6-1 and TRBJ1-4; D not certain. CDR3 length equals 15 residues. V was shortened by 5 bases and J by 10 bases, with 20 bases between the two germline ends. Germline CDR1 MNHNS, CDR2 SASEGT. The CDR3 DNA reads TGTGCCAGCAGTCCCACCGGGGTAGGGCTGGGAAAACTGTTTTTT. Its translation is CASSPTGVGLGKLFF.

The rearrangement uses TRBV28 and TRBJ2-1; 12 positions match TRBD2. The ends lost 0 bases at V and 7 bases at J; junction bases unmatched: 7. CDR1 is MDHEN and CDR2 is SYDVKM in the germline V gene. This CDR3 has 17 residues. CDR3 coding DNA: TGTGCCAGCAGTTTATGGAAGGGACTAGCGGGTGGAAATGAGCAGTTCTTC. Amino acids: CASSLWKGLAGGNEQFF. The whole variable domain, filled in from reference TRBV28 and TRBJ2-1, reads DVKVTQSSRYLVKRTGEKVFLECVQDMDHENMFWYRQDPGLGLRLIYFSYDVKMKEKGDIPEGYSVSREKKERFSLILESASTNQTSMYLCASSLWKGLAGGNEQFFGPGTRLTVL.

This clonotype has at least ten counts. The chain carries TRBV20-1 and TRBJ2-5; 12 bases are shared with TRBD2. The germline gives CDR1 DFQATT, CDR2 SNEGSKA (reference sequence). This CDR3 region has 14 residues. The junction had 1 base not matched to a gene; V was cut back by 3 bases and J by 2 bases. The DNA of the CDR3 is TGCAGTGCTAGCGGACTAGCGGGGCAAGAGACCCAGTACTTC. Encoded protein: CSASGLAGQETQYF.

This clonotype came up many times. The genes are TRBV29-1 and TRBJ2-2, with D uncertain. Germline CDR1 and CDR2: SQVTM and ANQGSEA. Trimming removed 4 bases at V and 7 bases at J, with 10 bases between. The CDR3 totals 12 residues. CDR3 in amino acids: CSVGPWGGELFF. DNA of the CDR3: TGCAGCGTTGGGCCTTGGGGCGGGGAGCTGTTTTTT.

This clonotype has more than one count but fewer than ten. The chain links TRBV3-1 to TRBJ2-7, with D perhaps assigned TRBD1 or TRBD2 (5 bases each). Germline V gene data show CDR1 as LGHDT and CDR2 as YNNKEL (reference sequence). This CDR3 spans 16 amino acids. The ends were cut back, 4 bases at V and 3 bases at J, with 19 bases in the middle. The CDR3 sequence: CASSPGLWGTDYEQYF. The CDR3 DNA is TGTGCCAGCAGCCCAGGTCTCTGGGGGACCGACTACGAGCAGTACTTC.

This clonotype was seen a handful of times. The chain recombines TRBV29-1 with TRBJ1-3; D call uncertain. The CDR3 runs 12 residues. The V end lost 7 bases, the J end lost 3 bases, and 10 bases lay between the germline ends. CDR1 SQVTM and CDR2 ANQGSEA come from the germline V gene. CDR3 bases: TGCAGCGGGAGGACTGATGGAAACACCATATATTTT. This sequence encodes CSGRTDGNTIYF.

The rearrangement links TRBV20-1 to TRBJ2-3, with 12 bases that match TRBD2. Germline CDR1 and CDR2: DFQATT and SNEGSKA (reference sequence). The CDR3 runs to 17 residues. V lost 3 bases, J lost 3 bases, and 10 bases stayed unmatched. DNA for the CDR3: TGCAGTGCTAGTCCGACTAGCGGGAGAGTACTTACAGATACGCAGTATTTT. It codes for CSASPTSGRVLTDTQYF.

This clonotype was recorded many times. V is TRBV6-2 or TRBV6-3 and J is TRBJ2-7, with D unclear. The CDR3 is made up of 13 amino acids. V shed 6 bases and J shed 6 bases, with 15 bases lying between them. Germline V gene lookup returns CDR1 MNHEY and CDR2 SVGEGT. CDR3 in amino acids: CASRLRPYSEQYF. In nucleotides, the CDR3 is TGTGCCAGCAGGTTGAGGCCTTACAGCGAGCAGTACTTC.

This clonotype occurred a few times. This rearrangement joins TRBV7-3 to TRBJ2-5, with D possibly TRBD2 on 6 matching bases. The CDR3 runs 12 residues. V lost 5 bases and J lost 4, with 8 bases in between. Germline values: CDR1 SGHTA, CDR2 FQGTGA. CDR3 in amino acids: CASSEGGETQYF. The CDR3 coding sequence is TGTGCCAGCAGCGAGGGAGGAGAGACCCAGTACTTC.

This clonotype was counted at least ten times. This chain links TRBV6-1 with TRBJ2-7; D is possibly TRBD2 (5 bases). Trimming left V 1 base short and J 6 bases short, with 13 bases between. The CDR3 extends over 14 amino acids. Germline CDR1 reads MNHNS; CDR2 reads SASEGT. The chain's CDR3 is CASSEDLPSGEQYF. The CDR3 DNA reads as TGTGCCAGCAGTGAAGACCTGCCAAGCGGCGAGCAGTACTTC.